This record covers a single T cell receptor (beta chain). The authors combined CD45RO+ cells with CCR7-negative CD45RA+ TemRA cells as CD8 memory. Germline loops: CDR1 MNHEY, CDR2 SVGAGI. This CDR3 spans 15 amino acids. V lost 6 bases and J 5 bases, leaving 19 bases between the germline ends. These data are taken from a study of shared clonotypes between healthy human individuals. Data came from immunoSEQ multiplex PCR; TCRdb stores just in-frame clones and leaves some out. The sample yields just over 95,000 clones, roughly two thirds seen once. The gene calls are TRBV6-5 and TRBJ2-5; either TRBD1 or TRBD2 may supply D (5 bases each). Sequencing was performed on memory CD8+ T cells sorted from blood. Subset noted: CD45RO+ cells pooled with CCR7-negative TemRA cells. This TCR was recovered from a man younger than 40 in good health. CDR3 DNA sequence: TGTGCCAGCAGGGTCGGACAAGAGGGGTGGGAGACCCAGTACTTC. Amino acids: CASRVGQEGWETQYF.